Following are 19 T cell receptor beta chains from one sample sequenced in a study of post-analysis software for immune sequencing data. Study findings and constraints: Comparison of patients with controls showed about 5 TRBV segments more frequent in patients, TRBV5-6, TRBV5-1 and TRBV20-1 among them.

TCR beta libraries were prepared from cDNA with unique molecular identifiers. TCRdb redid the calling of the PCR reads with MiXCR, one entry per CDR3 protein. The sample lists approximately 660,000 distinct CDR3 sequences, 55% to 60% occurring once. No antigen is known for these receptors. Sequenced sample: blood. Source of these receptors: a girl aged 2-15 years with multiple sclerosis.

The chain joins TRBV7-2 to TRBJ2-1; D unresolved. With 1 base removed from V and 12 bases from J, the gap between germline ends came to 16 bases. Germline-derived CDR1 and CDR2 are SGHTA and FQGNSA. This CDR3 contains 14 residues. The CDR3 loop is CASSLDRPVVSQFF. The DNA of the CDR3 is TGTGCCAGCAGCTTAGATAGGCCCGTTGTATCGCAGTTCTTC.

This chain joins TRBV12-3 or TRBV12-4 and TRBJ1-1; tentative D call: TRBD1 (5 bases). V gave up 4 bases and J gave up 4 bases, with 10 bases separating them. The CDR3 is 13 amino acids. In DNA form, the CDR3 reads TGTGCCAGCAGTTCCTACAGGTTCACTGAAGCTTTCTTT. Translation: CASSSYRFTEAFF.

The genes are TRBV7-9 and TRBJ2-5; tentatively, D is TRBD1 (5 bases). This CDR3 is 16 amino acids long. Germline CDR1 SEHNR, CDR2 FQNEAQ (reference sequence). Trimming stripped 5 bases from V and 2 bases from J, with 18 bases between. The CDR3 is CASSPKPGHNQETQYF. The DNA of the CDR3 is TGTGCCAGCAGCCCTAAGCCCGGACACAATCAAGAGACCCAGTACTTC.

This clonotype was recorded a few times. V gene TRBV20-1 combines with J gene TRBJ1-1, with 10 nucleotides matching TRBD1. V shed 1 base, J shed 3 bases, and the junction held 14 bases outside the gene matches. The CDR3 spans 18 residues. Per germline, CDR1 DFQATT and CDR2 SNEGSKA (reference sequence). CDR3 nucleotide sequence: TGCAGTGCTAGAGTGATACCGGGACAGGGGAGTTTGGACACTGAAGCTTTCTTT. Protein product: CSARVIPGQGSLDTEAFF.

The genes are TRBV6-1 and TRBJ2-1, with 9 positions matching TRBD2. The CDR3 is made up of 18 amino acids. The J segment lost 9 bases and the V segment lost 5 bases, leaving 20 bases of the junction unmatched. Germline V CDR1 and CDR2: MNHNS, SASEGT. In DNA form, the CDR3 reads TGTGCCAGCAGTATCTACGCCCCTTTAGGACTAGCGTATCGTGAGCAGTTCTTC. Protein product: CASSIYAPLGLAYREQFF.

The chain is built from TRBV7-3 and TRBJ2-7; a possible D gene is TRBD1 (6 bases). CDR1 is SGHTA and CDR2 is FQGTGA in the germline V gene. The CDR3 consists of 18 residues. With 0 bases removed from V and 2 bases from J, the gap between germline ends came to 20 bases. Written as DNA, the CDR3 is TGTGCCAGCAGCTTAACGAGTGGGGGCTCAGGGAAGACCTACGAGCAGTACTTC. This gives the protein CASSLTSGGSGKTYEQYF.

V usage is TRBV7-9 and J usage is TRBJ1-1, with 7 nucleotides matching TRBD1. Losses at the gene ends were 6 bases for V and 5 bases for J; bases not matched to a gene: 9. Germline V CDR1 and CDR2: SEHNR, FQNEAQ (reference sequence). The CDR3 is 14 residues long. CDR3 loop: CASRGITGVTEAFF. The DNA for the CDR3 is TGTGCCAGCAGGGGCATTACAGGGGTGACTGAAGCTTTCTTT.

V is TRBV20-1 and J is TRBJ2-3, with 10 bases fitting TRBD2. This CDR3 contains 12 residues. Germline V CDR1 and CDR2: DFQATT, SNEGSKA (reference sequence). J was trimmed by 14 bases and V by 5 bases; bases with no gene match: 10. The CDR3 bases are TGCAGTGCTCTAGCGGGAGCCTCCCTGGTGTATTTT. Translated: CSALAGASLVYF.

This clonotype was detected only a few times. This chain links TRBV29-1 with TRBJ2-2; 9 positions match TRBD2. This CDR3 has 14 residues. Germline CDR1 reads SQVTM; CDR2 reads ANQGSEA. CDR3 nucleotide sequence: TGCAGTTTACAGACCGTAGCGGGAGCCGGGGAGCTGTTTTTT. Translating it yields CSLQTVAGAGELFF.

In its sample, this clonotype was seen a few times. The chain employs TRBV4-1 and TRBJ2-7, with TRBD1 matching 7 bases. The CDR3 has 15 residues. Germline loops: CDR1 MGHRA, CDR2 YSYEKL. V lost 3 bases to trimming and J lost 5 bases; unmatched junction nucleotides: 10. This chain's CDR3 is CASSQVNDRAHEQYF. In DNA, the CDR3 is TGCGCCAGCAGCCAGGTTAATGACAGGGCCCACGAGCAGTACTTC.

The chain recombines TRBV20-1 with TRBJ2-7; the match to TRBD2 covers 10 bases. The CDR3 contains 14 residues. V was pared by 6 bases and J by 6 bases, with 11 bases of the junction left unmatched. Germline CDR1 reads DFQATT; CDR2 reads SNEGSKA (reference sequence). The CDR3 reads CSAESGRATLEQYF. CDR3 nucleotide sequence: TGCAGTGCCGAAAGCGGGAGGGCCACTCTCGAGCAGTACTTC.

This rearrangement joins TRBV3-1 to TRBJ2-6; D may match TRBD1 or TRBD2 (5 bases each). CDR3 size: 13 residues. Between the trimmed V and J ends, which lost 4 bases and 7 bases, there was a span of 8 bases. Germline V gene data show CDR1 as LGHDT and CDR2 as YNNKEL (reference sequence). In DNA, the CDR3 is TGTGCCAGCAGCCGGGGGAAAGCCAACGTCCTGACTTTC. This gives the protein CASSRGKANVLTF.

The chain joins TRBV20-1 to TRBJ2-5, with TRBD2 identical over 11 bases. Trimming removed 1 base from V and 4 bases from J; junction bases left unmatched: 2. The CDR3 consists of 14 residues. The germline CDR1 and CDR2 sequences are DFQATT and SNEGSKA (reference sequence). This chain's CDR3 is CSARVAGGPETQYF. As DNA, the CDR3 is TGCAGTGCTAGAGTAGCGGGAGGGCCAGAGACCCAGTACTTC.

This clonotype was detected once. The chain is built from TRBV11-2 and TRBJ2-1; D uncertain. The V gene's germline CDR1 is SGHAT and CDR2 FQNNGV. The CDR3 runs to 16 residues. The V end lost 3 bases, the J end lost 3 bases, and 15 bases lay between the germline ends. CDR3 nucleotide sequence: TGTGCCAGCAGCTTTGATTTAACAGATTACTACAATGAGCAGTTCTTC. Its translation: CASSFDLTDYYNEQFF. Together with reference TRBV11-2 and TRBJ2-1, the CDR3 gives the full variable domain: EAGVAQSPRYKIIEKRQSVAFWCNPISGHATLYWYQQILGQGPKLLIQFQNNGVVDDSQLPKDRFSAERLKGVDSTLKIQPAKLEDSAVYLCASSFDLTDYYNEQFFGPGTRLTVL.

The CDR3 loop is CASSTRTVANYGYTF. Written as DNA, the CDR3 is TGTGCCAGCAGCACCCGGACGGTCGCTAACTATGGCTACACCTTC. V gene TRBV7-2 combines with J gene TRBJ1-2; D unresolved. The CDR3 has 15 amino acids. Trimming left V 5 bases short and J 0 bases short, with 13 bases between. Germline assignment: CDR1 SGHTA and CDR2 FQGNSA.

J is TRBJ2-7 and V is TRBV12-3 or TRBV12-4, with 7 bases aligning to TRBD1. The J call may be faulty, since TRBJ2-5 better matches the DNA end. CDR3 size: 15 residues. DNA of the CDR3: TGTGCCAGCAGTCGCCAAGGGGGCGAGGGAGAGACCCAGTACTTC. This translates into CASSRQGGEGETQYF.

CDR3 amino acids: CASSFPGRHYGYTF. The CDR3 bases are TGTGCCAGCAGTTTCCCGGGACGGCACTATGGCTACACCTTC. The V and J genes are TRBV28 and TRBJ1-2; TRBD1 might be the D (5 bases). The CDR3 covers 14 residues. The ends were cut back, 3 bases at V and 3 bases at J, with 11 bases in the middle. Per germline, CDR1 MDHEN and CDR2 SYDVKM.

The V gene is TRBV5-1, the J gene TRBJ2-1; 11 bases line up with TRBD2. V shed 1 base and J 10 bases; nucleotides not matched to a gene: 22. Germline lookup yields CDR1 SGHRS and CDR2 YFSETQ. The CDR3 contains 20 residues. In DNA form, the CDR3 reads TGCGCCAGCAGCTTGTTAGGGGCTAGCGGGAGGACCGCCGGGGTAGTAGAGCAGTTCTTC. Translated: CASSLLGASGRTAGVVEQFF.

This clonotype was recorded a few times. J is TRBJ2-4 and V is TRBV2, with 9 bases fitting TRBD1. The length of the CDR3 is 15 residues. The V segment lost 4 bases and the J segment 4 bases; nucleotides outside the gene matches: 5. Per germline, CDR1 SNHLY and CDR2 FYNNEI. This chain's CDR3 is CASSGTGVGKNIQYF. The DNA for the CDR3 is TGTGCCAGCAGTGGGACAGGGGTTGGGAAAAACATTCAGTACTTC. Full variable domain (rest looked up from reference TRBV2 and TRBJ2-4): EPEVTQTPSHQVTQMGQEVILRCVPISNHLYFYWYRQILGQKVEFLVSFYNNEISEKSEIFDDQFSVERPDGSNFTLKIRSTKLEDSAMYFCASSGTGVGKNIQYFGAGTRLSVL.